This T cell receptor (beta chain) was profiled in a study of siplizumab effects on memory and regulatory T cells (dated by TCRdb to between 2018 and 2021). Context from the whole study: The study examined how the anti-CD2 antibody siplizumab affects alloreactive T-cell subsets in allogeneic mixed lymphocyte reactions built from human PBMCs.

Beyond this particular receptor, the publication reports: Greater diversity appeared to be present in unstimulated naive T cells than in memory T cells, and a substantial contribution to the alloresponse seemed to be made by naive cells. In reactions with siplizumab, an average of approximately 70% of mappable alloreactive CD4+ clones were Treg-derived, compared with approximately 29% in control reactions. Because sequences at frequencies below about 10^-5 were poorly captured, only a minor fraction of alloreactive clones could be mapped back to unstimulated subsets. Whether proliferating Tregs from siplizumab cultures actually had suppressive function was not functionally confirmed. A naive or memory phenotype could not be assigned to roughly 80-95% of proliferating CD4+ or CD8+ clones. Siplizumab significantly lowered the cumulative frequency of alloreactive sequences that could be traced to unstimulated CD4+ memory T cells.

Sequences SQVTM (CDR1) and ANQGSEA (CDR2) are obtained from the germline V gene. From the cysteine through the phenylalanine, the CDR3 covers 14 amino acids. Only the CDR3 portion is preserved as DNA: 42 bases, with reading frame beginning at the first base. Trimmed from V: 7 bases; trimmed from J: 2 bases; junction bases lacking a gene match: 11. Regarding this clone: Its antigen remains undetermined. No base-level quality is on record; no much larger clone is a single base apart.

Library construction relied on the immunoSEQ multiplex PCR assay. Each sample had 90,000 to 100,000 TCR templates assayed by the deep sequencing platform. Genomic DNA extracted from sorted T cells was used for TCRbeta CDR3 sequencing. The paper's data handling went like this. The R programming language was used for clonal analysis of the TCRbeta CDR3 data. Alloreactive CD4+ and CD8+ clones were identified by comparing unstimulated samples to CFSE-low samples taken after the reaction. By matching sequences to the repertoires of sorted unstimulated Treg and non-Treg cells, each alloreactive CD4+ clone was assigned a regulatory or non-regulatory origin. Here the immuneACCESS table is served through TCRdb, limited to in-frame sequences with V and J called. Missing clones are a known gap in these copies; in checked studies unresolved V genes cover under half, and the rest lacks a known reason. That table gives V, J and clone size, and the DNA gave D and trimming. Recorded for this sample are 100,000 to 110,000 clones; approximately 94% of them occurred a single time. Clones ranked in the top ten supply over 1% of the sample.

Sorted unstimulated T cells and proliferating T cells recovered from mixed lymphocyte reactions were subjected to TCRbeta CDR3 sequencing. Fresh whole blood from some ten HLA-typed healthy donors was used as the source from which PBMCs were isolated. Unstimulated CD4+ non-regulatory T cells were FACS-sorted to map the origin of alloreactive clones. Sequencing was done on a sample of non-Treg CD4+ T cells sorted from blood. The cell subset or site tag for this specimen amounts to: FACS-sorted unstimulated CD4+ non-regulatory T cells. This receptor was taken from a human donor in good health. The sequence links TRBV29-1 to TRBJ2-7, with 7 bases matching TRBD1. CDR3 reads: CSAEERQGTYEQYF. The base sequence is TGCAGCGCTGAGGAGAGACAGGGAACCTACGAGCAGTACTTC.